In this sample, the clone carrying this TCR beta chain turned up a few times. One entry per CDR3 protein results from TCRdb running MiXCR on the RACE reads. The repertoire holds about 380,000 distinct CDR3 sequences, with about 5.1% as singletons. This entry comes from a study of human T cells and chemical hapten exposure. Study as a whole: Weekly administration of diphenylcyclopropenone to the scalp of patients continued throughout the roughly 22-week study.

Described time point: pre-sensitization, week 0. Treatment indicated: therapeutic diphenylcyclopropenone sensitization with weekly scalp DPC. Germline V CDR1 and CDR2: SGDLS, YYNGEE. The V and J ends lost 0 bases and 10 bases respectively, with 11 bases between them. This CDR3 spans 14 amino acids. The sequencing used whole blood, collected in connection with sensitization to the hapten diphenylcyclopropenone (DPC). The clonotype was recovered from a woman aged 45-60 years with alopecia areata. Some clones in this sample may be carry-over from other donors' samples. V is TRBV9 and J is TRBJ1-6; D gene unclear. The CDR3 DNA follows: TGTGCCAGCAGCGTAGTGGCCGAGGGATCACCCCTCCACTTT. This gives the protein CASSVVAEGSPLHF.